Here is one T cell receptor (beta chain) with its context. Method: immunoSEQ multiplex PCR; TCRdb's copy keeps in-frame clones and lacks some. The repertoire holds 45,000 or so clones, 80% to 90% seen once, with 2.1% in the top ten. The data were obtained in a study of blood T cell repertoires in COVID-19. The specimen was peripheral blood. The source is a woman older than 75 with COVID-19, enrolled during active disease.

The CDR3 nucleotides read TGTGCCAGCAGTGGCGGACAAGAGACCCAGTACTTC. This sequence encodes CASSGGQETQYF. The rearrangement links TRBV2 to TRBJ2-5; the D is unclear. V lost 4 bases and J 2 bases, leaving 5 bases between the germline ends. The CDR3 extends over 12 amino acids. In germline, CDR1 is SNHLY, CDR2 FYNNEI. Combining the CDR3 with reference TRBV2 and TRBJ2-5 gives the whole variable domain EPEVTQTPSHQVTQMGQEVILRCVPISNHLYFYWYRQILGQKVEFLVSFYNNEISEKSEIFDDQFSVERPDGSNFTLKIRSTKLEDSAMYFCASSGGQETQYFGPGTRLLVL.